A selection of T cell receptor beta chains follows, all from one sample in a study of type 1 regulatory T cells. Their target antigens are unknown. TCRdb reprocessed the reads via MiXCR and lists one record per CDR3 protein. The sample has about 65,000 distinct CDR3 sequences, nearly 50% seen once. The sequencing sample was made of cultured non-Tr1 T cells, either the whole culture or a sorted T cell fraction (not recorded which). Receptor source: a human donor in good health. Each CDR3 is given with its conserved first and last residue. A D gene is named only where the DNA matches it firmly. Clone size appears in some rows only: once, few, many, or a class for an expanded clone.

clone_size j_call d_call v_call cdr3_nt cdr3_aa
. TRBJ1-6 . TRBV28 TGTGCCAGCAGTTTATATCCAGGGGAGAGATCACCCCTCCACTTT CASSLYPGERSPLHF
. TRBJ1-1 TRBD1 TRBV20-1 TGCAGTGCTAGACAGACAGGGGTTGACGCTTTCTTT CSARQTGVDAFF
. TRBJ1-1 . TRBV2 TGTGCCAGCAGTGAGGACTCTGGGGGAAACACTGAAGCTTTCTTT CASSEDSGGNTEAFF
. TRBJ1-5 . TRBV10-2 TGCGCCAGCCCGAACGGACCGTTGCTCCCTTATAGCAATCAGCCCCAGCATTTT CASPNGPLLPYSNQPQHF
. TRBJ2-1 TRBD2 TRBV5-1 TGCGCCAGCAGCTTACTAGCGGGGGGGTACAATGAGCAGTTCTTC CASSLLAGGYNEQFF
. TRBJ2-5 TRBD2 TRBV29-1 TGCAGCGTTGAGGCTAGCGGGGAAGAGACCCAGTACTTC CSVEASGEETQYF
. TRBJ1-6 . TRBV6-5 TGTGCCAGCAGCCTCGGGATGGGAAAATCACCCCTCCACTTT CASSLGMGKSPLHF
. TRBJ2-7 . TRBV20-1 TGCAGTGCTAACCCCCGCGGGCCGTCCACCGAGCAGTACTTC CSANPRGPSTEQYF
few TRBJ2-5 . TRBV5-4 TGTGCCAGCAGCTCGATAGGGGGAGAGACCCAGTACTTC CASSSIGGETQYF
few TRBJ2-2 . TRBV6-5 TGTGCCAGCAGTTACTCGGGGCGGACTAACACCGGGGAGCTGTTTTTT CASSYSGRTNTGELFF
. TRBJ2-7 TRBD1 TRBV5-1 TGCGCCAGCAGCTTTGACAGGGGCGACAAGTACGAGCAGTACTTC CASSFDRGDKYEQYF
. TRBJ2-5 TRBD2 TRBV3-1 TGTGCCAGCAGCCAAGAATGGAGCGGGGGGTCGTGGTCCCAGTACTTC CASSQEWSGGSWSQYF
few TRBJ2-5 TRBD2 TRBV11-2 TGTGCCAGCAGCTCCGGGAGCGGGGGGAAGACCCAGTACTTC CASSSGSGGKTQYF